This T cell receptor beta chain was retrieved from a study of T cells in women clearing cervical HPV infection. The wider study: Only a few women had HLA typing results available.

The CDR3 length is 15 residues. Trimming cost V 4 bases and J 0 bases, with 12 bases left between them. The germline gives CDR1 LNHDA, CDR2 SQIVND (reference sequence). Study findings and constraints: Controls had more TRBV6-7 (0.16%) than cases (around 0.11%).

On this clone itself: Antigen unknown. The observed sequence ends 3 residues before the CDR3 terminus, with the missing tail filled in from the germline J gene.

Using immunoSEQ multiplex PCR, the repertoire was profiled, and TCRdb retains in-frame clones only, with some absent. Recorded here are roughly 31,000 clones; the top ten clones represent about 7%. Each participant carried one incident cervical HPV16 infection only. This chain links TRBV19 with TRBJ1-1; D ambiguous. The sequenced sample consisted of blood buffy coat. The clonotype originates from a woman aged 18-70 years with a cervical HPV16 infection that either progressed to CIN3+ or cleared (not recorded which). The DNA read from the CDR3 is TGTGCCAGTAGTAATCTATCTCGGGTGAACACTGAA. Translation gives CASSNLSRVNTE. The full-length CDR3 reads as CASSNLSRVNTEAFF.